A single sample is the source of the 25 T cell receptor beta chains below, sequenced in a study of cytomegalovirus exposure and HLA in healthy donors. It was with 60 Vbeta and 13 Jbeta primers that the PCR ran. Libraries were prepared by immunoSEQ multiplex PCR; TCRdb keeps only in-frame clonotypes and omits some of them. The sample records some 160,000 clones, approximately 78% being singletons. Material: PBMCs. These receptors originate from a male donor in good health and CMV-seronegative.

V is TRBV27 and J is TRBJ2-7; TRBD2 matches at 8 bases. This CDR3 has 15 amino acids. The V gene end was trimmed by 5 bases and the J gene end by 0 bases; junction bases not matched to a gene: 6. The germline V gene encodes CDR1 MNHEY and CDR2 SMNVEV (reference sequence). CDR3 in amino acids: CASSPGLGSSYEQYF. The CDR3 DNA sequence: TGTGCCAGCAGTCCGGGACTAGGGTCCTCCTACGAGCAGTACTTC.

The CDR3 reads CASSYSITSDTEAFF. The CDR3 coding sequence is TGTGCCAGCAGTTACTCGATTACGAGCGACACTGAAGCTTTCTTT. V is TRBV6-5 and J is TRBJ1-1; D not resolved. CDR1 and CDR2 (germline): MNHEY, SVGAGI. The V and J ends lost 0 bases and 3 bases respectively, with 11 bases between them. This CDR3 has 15 residues.

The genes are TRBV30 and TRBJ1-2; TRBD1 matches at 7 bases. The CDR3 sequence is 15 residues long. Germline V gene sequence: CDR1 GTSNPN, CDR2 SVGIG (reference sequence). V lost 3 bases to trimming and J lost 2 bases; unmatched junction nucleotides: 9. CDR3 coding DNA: TGTGCCTGGAGCCCCTCCGGGACAGCGAACTATGGCTACACCTTC. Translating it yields CAWSPSGTANYGYTF.

CDR3 DNA: TGCGCCAGCAGCTCGCAGGGGGCGCCCACCGGGGAGCTGTTTTTT. Protein sequence: CASSSQGAPTGELFF. J is TRBJ2-2 and V is TRBV5-1, with 8 bases matching TRBD1. CDR1 is SGHRS, CDR2 YFSETQ, per germline. The junction had 5 bases not matched to a gene; V was cut back by 3 bases and J by 4 bases. This CDR3 comprises 15 residues. Complete variable domain (other parts from reference TRBV5-1 and TRBJ2-2): KAGVTQTPRYLIKTRGQQVTLSCSPISGHRSVSWYQQTPGQGLQFLFEYFSETQRNKGNFPGRFSGRQFSNSRSEMNVSTLELGDSALYLCASSSQGAPTGELFFGEGSRLTVL.

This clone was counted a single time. CDR3 residues: CASSSHDRGDAFF. In DNA, the CDR3 is TGTGCCAGCAGCTCACATGACAGGGGAGACGCTTTCTTT. The genes are TRBV7-2 and TRBJ1-1, with 8 bases aligning to TRBD1. CDR1 is SGHTA, CDR2 FQGNSA, per germline. The CDR3 consists of 13 residues. The junction had 9 bases not matched to a gene; V was cut back by 4 bases and J by 11 bases.

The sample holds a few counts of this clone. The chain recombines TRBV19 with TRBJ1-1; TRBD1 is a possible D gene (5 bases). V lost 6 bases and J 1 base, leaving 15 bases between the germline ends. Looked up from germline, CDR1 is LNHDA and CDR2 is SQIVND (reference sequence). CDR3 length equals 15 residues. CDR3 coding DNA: TGTGCCAGTAGGCGAACGACAGAGGCGAACACTGAAGCTTTCTTT. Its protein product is CASRRTTEANTEAFF.

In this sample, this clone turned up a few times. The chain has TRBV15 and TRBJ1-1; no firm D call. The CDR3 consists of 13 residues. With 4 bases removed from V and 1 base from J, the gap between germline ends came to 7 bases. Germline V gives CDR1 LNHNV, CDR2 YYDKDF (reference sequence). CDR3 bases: TGTGCCACCAGCATTTCCCGGAACACTGAAGCTTTCTTT. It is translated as CATSISRNTEAFF. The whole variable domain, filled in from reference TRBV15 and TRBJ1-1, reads DAMVIQNPRYQVTQFGKPVTLSCSQTLNHNVMYWYQQKSSQAPKLLFHYYDKDFNNEADTPDNFQSRRPNTSFCFLDIRSPGLGDTAMYLCATSISRNTEAFFGQGTRLTVV.

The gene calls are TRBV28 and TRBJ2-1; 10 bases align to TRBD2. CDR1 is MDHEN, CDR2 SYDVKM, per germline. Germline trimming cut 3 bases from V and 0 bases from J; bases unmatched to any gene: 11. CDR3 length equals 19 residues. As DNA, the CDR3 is TGTGCCAGCAGTTTTCAGAGCGGGAGGGATTTGAGCTCCTACAATGAGCAGTTCTTC. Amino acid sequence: CASSFQSGRDLSSYNEQFF.

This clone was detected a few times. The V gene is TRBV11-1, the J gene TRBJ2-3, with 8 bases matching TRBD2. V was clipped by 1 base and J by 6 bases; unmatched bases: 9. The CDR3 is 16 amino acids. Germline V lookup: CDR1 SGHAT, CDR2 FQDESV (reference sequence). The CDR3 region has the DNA TGTGCCAGCAGCTTAGAGCGGGGGCCCCCTAGGGATACGCAGTATTTT. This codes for CASSLERGPPRDTQYF.

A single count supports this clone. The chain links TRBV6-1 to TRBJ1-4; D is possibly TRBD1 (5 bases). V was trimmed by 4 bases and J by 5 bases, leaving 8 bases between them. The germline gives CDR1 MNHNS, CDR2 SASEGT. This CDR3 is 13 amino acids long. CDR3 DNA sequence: TGTGCCAGCAGTGTAAAGGGGAATGAAAAACTGTTTTTT. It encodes CASSVKGNEKLFF.

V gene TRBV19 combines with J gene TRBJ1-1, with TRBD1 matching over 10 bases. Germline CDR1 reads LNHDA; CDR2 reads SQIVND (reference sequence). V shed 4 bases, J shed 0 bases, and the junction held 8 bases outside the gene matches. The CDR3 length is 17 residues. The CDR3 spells CASSNYRDRGMNTEAFF. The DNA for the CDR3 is TGTGCCAGTAGTAACTACCGGGACAGGGGAATGAACACTGAAGCTTTCTTT.

The CDR3 DNA is TGTGCCAGCAGCCCCAATGAGGGGGGGACTGAAGCTTTCTTT. This codes for CASSPNEGGTEAFF. This chain links TRBV9 with TRBJ1-1, with D possibly being TRBD1 (6 bases). Per germline, CDR1 SGDLS and CDR2 YYNGEE. Trimming shortened V by 4 bases and J by 5 bases, and 15 bases separated the two germline ends. The length of the CDR3 is 14 residues.

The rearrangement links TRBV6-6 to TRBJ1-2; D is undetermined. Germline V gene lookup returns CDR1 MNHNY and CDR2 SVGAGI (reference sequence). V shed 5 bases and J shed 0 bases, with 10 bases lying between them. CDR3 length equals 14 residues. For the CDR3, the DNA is TGTGCCAGCAGTAATAACAGAGCTAACTATGGCTACACCTTC. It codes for CASSNNRANYGYTF.

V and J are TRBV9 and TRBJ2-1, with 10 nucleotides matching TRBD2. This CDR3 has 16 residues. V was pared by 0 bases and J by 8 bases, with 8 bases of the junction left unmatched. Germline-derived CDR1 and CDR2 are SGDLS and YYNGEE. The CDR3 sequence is CASSVESSGSIDEQFF. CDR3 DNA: TGTGCCAGCAGCGTAGAGTCTAGCGGGAGTATTGATGAGCAGTTCTTC.

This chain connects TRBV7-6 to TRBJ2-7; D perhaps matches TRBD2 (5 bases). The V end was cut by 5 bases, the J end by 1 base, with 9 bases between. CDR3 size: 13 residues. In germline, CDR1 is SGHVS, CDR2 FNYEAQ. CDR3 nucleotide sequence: TGTGCCAGCAGCCTCGGGGTATCCTACGAGCAGTACTTC. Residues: CASSLGVSYEQYF.

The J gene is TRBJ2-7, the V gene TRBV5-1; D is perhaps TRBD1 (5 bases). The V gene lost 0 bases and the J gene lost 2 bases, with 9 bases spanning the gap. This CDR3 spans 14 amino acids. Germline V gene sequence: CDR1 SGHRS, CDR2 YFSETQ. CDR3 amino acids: CASSLVVTAYEQYF. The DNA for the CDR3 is TGCGCCAGCAGCTTGGTAGTGACAGCCTACGAGCAGTACTTC. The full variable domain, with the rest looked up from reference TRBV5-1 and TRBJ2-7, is KAGVTQTPRYLIKTRGQQVTLSCSPISGHRSVSWYQQTPGQGLQFLFEYFSETQRNKGNFPGRFSGRQFSNSRSEMNVSTLELGDSALYLCASSLVVTAYEQYFGPGTRLTVT.

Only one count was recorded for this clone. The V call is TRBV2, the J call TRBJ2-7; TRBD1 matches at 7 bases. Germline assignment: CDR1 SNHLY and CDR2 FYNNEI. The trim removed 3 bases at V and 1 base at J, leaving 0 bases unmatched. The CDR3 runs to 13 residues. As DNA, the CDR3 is TGTGCCAGCAGTGAGGACAGGTCCTACGAGCAGTACTTC. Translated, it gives CASSEDRSYEQYF.

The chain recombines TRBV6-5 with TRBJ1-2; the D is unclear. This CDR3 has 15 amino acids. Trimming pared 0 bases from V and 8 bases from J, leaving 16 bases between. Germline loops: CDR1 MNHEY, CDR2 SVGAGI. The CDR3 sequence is CASSYSGQLSGGYTF. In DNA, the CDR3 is TGTGCCAGCAGTTACTCGGGTCAACTTTCGGGGGGCTACACCTTC.

The CDR3 nucleotides read TGTGCCAGCAGGGCAGGGCTAAAACTGTTTTTT. It encodes CASRAGLKLFF. The V gene is TRBV6-6, the J gene TRBJ1-4; weak D call: TRBD1 (5 bases). V shed 6 bases and J shed 10 bases, with 9 bases lying between them. The CDR3 contains 11 residues. Germline V gene sequence: CDR1 MNHNY, CDR2 SVGAGI (reference sequence).

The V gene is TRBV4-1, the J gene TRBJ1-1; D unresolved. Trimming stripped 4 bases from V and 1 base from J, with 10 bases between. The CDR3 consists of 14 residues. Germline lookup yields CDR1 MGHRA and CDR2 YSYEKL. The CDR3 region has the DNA TGCGCCAGCAGCCTAAAAGAACAGAACACTGAAGCTTTCTTT. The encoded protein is CASSLKEQNTEAFF.

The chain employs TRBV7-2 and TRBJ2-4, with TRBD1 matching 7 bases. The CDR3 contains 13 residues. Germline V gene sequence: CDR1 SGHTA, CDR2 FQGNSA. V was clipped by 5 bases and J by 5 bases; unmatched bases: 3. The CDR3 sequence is CASSPGTENIQYF. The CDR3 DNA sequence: TGTGCCAGCAGCCCCGGGACAGAAAACATTCAGTACTTC.

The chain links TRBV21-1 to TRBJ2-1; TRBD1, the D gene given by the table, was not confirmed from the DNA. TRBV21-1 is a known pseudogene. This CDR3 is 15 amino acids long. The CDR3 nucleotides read TGTGCCAGCAGCAAATGGGTGGGGGCTCGGAATGAGCAGTTCTTC. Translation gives CASSKWVGARNEQFF.

As DNA, the CDR3 is TGTGCCAGCAGCGTCGACAGGGCGCTGTATGGCTACACCTTC. Encoded protein: CASSVDRALYGYTF. The rearrangement links TRBV5-6 to TRBJ1-2; 7 bases map to TRBD1. With 4 bases clipped from V and 5 bases from J, the junction kept 8 bases outside the gene matches. In germline, CDR1 is SGHDT, CDR2 YYEEEE. The CDR3 runs to 14 residues.

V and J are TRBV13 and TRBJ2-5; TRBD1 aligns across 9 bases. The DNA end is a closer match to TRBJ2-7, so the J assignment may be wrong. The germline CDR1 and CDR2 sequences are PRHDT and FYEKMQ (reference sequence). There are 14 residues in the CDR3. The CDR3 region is CASSTRDRDYEQYF. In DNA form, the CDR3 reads TGTGCCAGCAGCACCCGGGACAGGGACTACGAGCAGTACTTC.

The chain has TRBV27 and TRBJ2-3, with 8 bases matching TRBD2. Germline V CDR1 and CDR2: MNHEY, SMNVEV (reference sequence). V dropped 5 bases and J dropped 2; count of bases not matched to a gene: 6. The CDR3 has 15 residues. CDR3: CASSPPAGDTDTQYF. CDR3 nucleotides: TGTGCCAGCAGTCCCCCAGCGGGAGACACAGATACGCAGTATTTT.